These T cell receptor beta chains were read from a single sample in a study of vaccination effects on CD4 cells after COVID-19. The protocol was immunoSEQ multiplex PCR, while the TCRdb copy is restricted to in-frame clones and leaves out a portion. This table holds about 29,000 clones, 74% found once. Their specific antigens are unknown. The sequencing here drew on CD4+ T cells from PBMCs cultured with HCoV-OC43 spike peptides, taken after COVID-19 vaccination. The receptors come from a human donor who received a COVID-19 vaccine. CDR3s include the opening cysteine and the closing phenylalanine or tryptophan. D genes are given only for firm matches. Expanded clones get a size class; other rows say once, few or many, or leave the size out.

CDR3 DNA: TGCAGCGGAGGGGGCACCTACAATGAGCAGTTCTTC
CDR3 protein: CSGGGTYNEQFF
clone size: -
J gene: TRBJ2-1
D gene: TRBD1
V gene: TRBV29-1

CDR3 DNA: TGTGCCAGCAGCCTACGGACTAGCGGGAATTGGAATGAGCAGTTCTTC
CDR3 protein: CASSLRTSGNWNEQFF
clone size: -
J gene: TRBJ2-1
D gene: TRBD2
V gene: TRBV7-8

CDR3 DNA: TGTGCCAGCAGTTACTTCTCGACAGGGGGCACTGAAGCTTTCTTT
CDR3 protein: CASSYFSTGGTEAFF
clone size: once
J gene: TRBJ1-1
D gene: TRBD1
V gene: TRBV6-5

CDR3 DNA: TGTGCCAGCAGCTTAGCGGGTAAGGCCAGTGATTCCCCTTTCTTT
CDR3 protein: CASSLAGKASDSPFF
clone size: -
J gene: TRBJ1-1
D gene: -
V gene: TRBV7-2

CDR3 DNA: TGTGCCAGTAGATCCGGACTAGCCGCCGGGGAGCTGTTTTTT
CDR3 protein: CASRSGLAAGELFF
clone size: -
J gene: TRBJ2-2
D gene: TRBD2
V gene: TRBV19

CDR3 DNA: TGCGCCAGCAGCCAGGCCCGGGTCGAGACCCAGTACTTC
CDR3 protein: CASSQARVETQYF
clone size: -
J gene: TRBJ2-5
D gene: -
V gene: TRBV10-2

CDR3 DNA: TGTGCCAGCAGCAAGCAGGGTGAAAAACTGTTTTTT
CDR3 protein: CASSKQGEKLFF
clone size: -
J gene: TRBJ1-4
D gene: -
V gene: TRBV3-1/TRBV3-2

CDR3 DNA: TGTGCCAGCAGCGTAGATACGAATGGCTACACCTTC
CDR3 protein: CASSVDTNGYTF
clone size: few
J gene: TRBJ1-2
D gene: -
V gene: TRBV9

CDR3 DNA: TGTGCCAGCAGCTTCTACAATCTGCCGGGACAGCGTACAACCTACGAGCAGTACTTC
CDR3 protein: CASSFYNLPGQRTTYEQYF
clone size: -
J gene: TRBJ2-7
D gene: TRBD1
V gene: TRBV13

CDR3 DNA: TGCGCCAGCAGTGAGTCTGGACGGAACACTGAAGCTTTCTTT
CDR3 protein: CASSESGRNTEAFF
clone size: -
J gene: TRBJ1-1
D gene: -
V gene: TRBV10-1

CDR3 DNA: TGTGCCAGCAGTTACCTCGGACAGGGAGGAAAACTGTTTTTT
CDR3 protein: CASSYLGQGGKLFF
clone size: -
J gene: TRBJ1-4
D gene: TRBD1
V gene: TRBV6-5

CDR3 DNA: TGTGCCAGCAGGGTGGAATTAGCCAAAAACATTCAGTACTTC
CDR3 protein: CASRVELAKNIQYF
clone size: -
J gene: TRBJ2-4
D gene: -
V gene: TRBV6-5

CDR3 DNA: TGTGCCGCCAGGGGGACTACCTACGAGCAGTACTTC
CDR3 protein: CAARGTTYEQYF
clone size: once
J gene: TRBJ2-7
D gene: -
V gene: TRBV6-1

CDR3 DNA: TGCGCCAGCAGCTTGCAGGGTCTCGACGAGCAGTACTTC
CDR3 protein: CASSLQGLDEQYF
clone size: -
J gene: TRBJ2-7
D gene: -
V gene: TRBV5-1

CDR3 DNA: TGTGCCAGCTCAATAAGCGGTTACAATGAGCAGTTCTTC
CDR3 protein: CASSISGYNEQFF
clone size: -
J gene: TRBJ2-1
D gene: -
V gene: TRBV18

CDR3 DNA: TGTGCCAGCAGCTTCCTCCAGGCGAACACCGGGGAGCTGTTTTTT
CDR3 protein: CASSFLQANTGELFF
clone size: -
J gene: TRBJ2-2
D gene: -
V gene: TRBV7-9

CDR3 DNA: TGTGCCAGCTCACCACTCGGAGGGTTTGAGCAGTTCTTC
CDR3 protein: CASSPLGGFEQFF
clone size: -
J gene: TRBJ2-1
D gene: -
V gene: TRBV18

CDR3 DNA: TGCGCCAGCAGCCACCGCCACGGTGGGGCGGGGGCCGCGTCCTACAATGAGCAGTTCTTC
CDR3 protein: CASSHRHGGAGAASYNEQFF
clone size: -
J gene: TRBJ2-1
D gene: -
V gene: TRBV4-1

CDR3 DNA: TGTGCCAGCAGCCTTGGGGGACGTTACTCCTACAATGAGCAGTTCTTC
CDR3 protein: CASSLGGRYSYNEQFF
clone size: -
J gene: TRBJ2-1
D gene: -
V gene: TRBV7-9

CDR3 DNA: TGCGCCAGCAGCTTTACGGGAGGGCTCACAGATACGCAGTATTTT
CDR3 protein: CASSFTGGLTDTQYF
clone size: -
J gene: TRBJ2-3
D gene: TRBD2
V gene: TRBV5-1

CDR3 DNA: TGTGCCAGCACTCCCGGGACTAGCGGGCTAGGCGAGCAGTACTTC
CDR3 protein: CASTPGTSGLGEQYF
clone size: few
J gene: TRBJ2-7
D gene: TRBD2
V gene: TRBV6-5

CDR3 DNA: TGTGCCAGCAGTTACAGCGGGTCATTAGCCAAAAACATTCAGTACTTC
CDR3 protein: CASSYSGSLAKNIQYF
clone size: -
J gene: TRBJ2-4
D gene: -
V gene: TRBV6-5

CDR3 DNA: TGTGCCAGTAGCCGGGACCAAGAGACCCAGTACTTC
CDR3 protein: CASSRDQETQYF
clone size: -
J gene: TRBJ2-5
D gene: -
V gene: TRBV19

CDR3 DNA: TGTGCCAGCAGCCAACCGGGACTAGCGGAGCTCGACGGGGAGCTGTTTTTT
CDR3 protein: CASSQPGLAELDGELFF
clone size: -
J gene: TRBJ2-2
D gene: TRBD2
V gene: TRBV3-1/TRBV3-2

CDR3 DNA: TGTGCCAGCAGCCAAGGGATTCAGGGCTTCTCTGGAAACACCATATATTTT
CDR3 protein: CASSQGIQGFSGNTIYF
clone size: -
J gene: TRBJ1-3
D gene: -
V gene: TRBV4-2

CDR3 DNA: TGCGCCAGCAGCTCCGGGGTAGTAGCGGAGACCCAGTACTTC
CDR3 protein: CASSSGVVAETQYF
clone size: -
J gene: TRBJ2-5
D gene: -
V gene: TRBV5-1

CDR3 DNA: TGTGCCAGCAGCTTGGGAGCGGGATCCGGGGGTGAGCAGTTCTTC
CDR3 protein: CASSLGAGSGGEQFF
clone size: -
J gene: TRBJ2-1
D gene: TRBD2
V gene: TRBV7-7

CDR3 DNA: TGCGCCAGCAGTGTCGGTACTAGCGCCGATACGCAGTATTTT
CDR3 protein: CASSVGTSADTQYF
clone size: once
J gene: TRBJ2-3
D gene: TRBD2
V gene: TRBV10-1

CDR3 DNA: TGTGCCAGCAGCTTGGAGGGGCTAGCCAAAAACATTCAGTACTTC
CDR3 protein: CASSLEGLAKNIQYF
clone size: -
J gene: TRBJ2-4
D gene: -
V gene: TRBV5-6

CDR3 DNA: TGTGCCAGCAGGCCAGGGACCACCTACGAGCAGTACTTC
CDR3 protein: CASRPGTTYEQYF
clone size: -
J gene: TRBJ2-7
D gene: -
V gene: TRBV28

CDR3 DNA: TGTGCCAGCAGCTTGGGCATCGGCCATTCTCAAGAGACCCAGTACTTC
CDR3 protein: CASSLGIGHSQETQYF
clone size: -
J gene: TRBJ2-5
D gene: -
V gene: TRBV5-5

CDR3 DNA: TGTGCCAGCAGCTTAAAGGGTGGCGGTCAGCCCCAGCATTTT
CDR3 protein: CASSLKGGGQPQHF
clone size: -
J gene: TRBJ1-5
D gene: -
V gene: TRBV7-9

CDR3 DNA: TGTGCCAGCAGCCCGGCGCCAACCTACGAGCAGTACTTC
CDR3 protein: CASSPAPTYEQYF
clone size: -
J gene: TRBJ2-7
D gene: -
V gene: TRBV5-8

CDR3 DNA: TGTGCCAGCAGCTCCTCAGGGGGGAATCAGCCCCAGCATTTT
CDR3 protein: CASSSSGGNQPQHF
clone size: -
J gene: TRBJ1-5
D gene: TRBD1
V gene: TRBV7-9

CDR3 DNA: TGCGCCAGCAGTGAGTCGCCAGGGGCTGAGCAGTTCTTC
CDR3 protein: CASSESPGAEQFF
clone size: -
J gene: TRBJ2-1
D gene: -
V gene: TRBV10-2

CDR3 DNA: TGTGCCAGCAGTTACGACCGGTCCTATGGCTACACCTTC
CDR3 protein: CASSYDRSYGYTF
clone size: -
J gene: TRBJ1-2
D gene: -
V gene: TRBV6-5

CDR3 DNA: TGTGCCATCGCCCTAGGGAACACCGGGGAGCTGTTTTTT
CDR3 protein: CAIALGNTGELFF
clone size: -
J gene: TRBJ2-2
D gene: -
V gene: TRBV10-3

CDR3 DNA: TGTGCCAGTAGTATAGGACCGGCAGATACTTATGGCTACACCTTC
CDR3 protein: CASSIGPADTYGYTF
clone size: once
J gene: TRBJ1-2
D gene: -
V gene: TRBV19

CDR3 DNA: TGTGCCAGCAGCCAAGACCCCGGGGGGGGCGAAAAACTGTTTTTT
CDR3 protein: CASSQDPGGGEKLFF
clone size: -
J gene: TRBJ1-4
D gene: -
V gene: TRBV3-1/TRBV3-2

CDR3 DNA: TGTGCCAGCAGCCCAGGGGGGACTAGCGGGAGTGGGTCCCATGAGCAGTTCTTC
CDR3 protein: CASSPGGTSGSGSHEQFF
clone size: -
J gene: TRBJ2-1
D gene: TRBD2
V gene: TRBV11-3

CDR3 DNA: TGCGCCAGCAGCTTATGGGGTGCAAATGAGCAGTTCTTC
CDR3 protein: CASSLWGANEQFF
clone size: -
J gene: TRBJ2-1
D gene: -
V gene: TRBV5-1

CDR3 DNA: TGTGCCAGCAGCGTAGCGGGGGCGCTGGGCTACACCTTC
CDR3 protein: CASSVAGALGYTF
clone size: once
J gene: TRBJ1-2
D gene: -
V gene: TRBV9

CDR3 DNA: TGTGCAAGTCGCTTACCCCCTAGCGGGAGGGTTTACGAGCAGTACTTC
CDR3 protein: CASRLPPSGRVYEQYF
clone size: -
J gene: TRBJ2-7
D gene: -
V gene: TRBV12-2

CDR3 DNA: TGTGCCAGTAGTTTACAGGGGAACACTGAAGCTTTCTTT
CDR3 protein: CASSLQGNTEAFF
clone size: -
J gene: TRBJ1-1
D gene: -
V gene: TRBV19

CDR3 DNA: TGTGCCAGCAGCATCCCCGGGACAGGGGGCTGGAATGAGCAGTTCTTC
CDR3 protein: CASSIPGTGGWNEQFF
clone size: once
J gene: TRBJ2-1
D gene: TRBD1
V gene: TRBV5-4

CDR3 DNA: TGTGCCAGCAGCCCTACATTGAACACTGAAGCTTTCTTT
CDR3 protein: CASSPTLNTEAFF
clone size: few
J gene: TRBJ1-1
D gene: -
V gene: TRBV12-3/TRBV12-4

CDR3 DNA: TGTGCCAGCAGCTTGAGGGGCGTCGAGGGGAACACTGAAGCTTTCTTT
CDR3 protein: CASSLRGVEGNTEAFF
clone size: large
J gene: TRBJ1-1
D gene: -
V gene: TRBV5-4

CDR3 DNA: TGTGCCAGCAGCGTTGGAGTGGCTTCTAGGGTCGGAGCTAATGAGCAGTTCTTC
CDR3 protein: CASSVGVASRVGANEQFF
clone size: -
J gene: TRBJ2-1
D gene: -
V gene: TRBV9

CDR3 DNA: TGTGCCATCAGTGAGTCTAGGTATGGCTACACCTTC
CDR3 protein: CAISESRYGYTF
clone size: -
J gene: TRBJ1-2
D gene: -
V gene: TRBV10-3